The next 15 T cell receptor beta chains were all read from a single sample in a study of blood T cell repertoires in COVID-19. The repertoire was sequenced with immunoSEQ multiplex PCR; TCRdb's copy has only in-frame clones and lacks some. There are 150,000 to 200,000 clones in the sample; approximately 91% occur only once, and roughly 0.77% lies in the top ten. The sample comprised PBMCs or T cells enriched from blood (not recorded which). The receptors were sampled from a woman between 18 and 30 years old who had recovered from COVID-19.

The rearrangement uses TRBV3-1 (or the pseudogene TRBV3-2) and TRBJ2-5, with TRBD2 identical over 7 bases. The CDR3 has 15 amino acids. Trimming took 1 base from V and 2 from J; bases not matched to a gene: 4. Per germline, CDR1 LGHDT and CDR2 YNNKEL (reference sequence). The CDR3 reads CASSQAGLQQETQYF. The CDR3 coding sequence is TGTGCCAGCAGCCAAGCGGGACTACAACAAGAGACCCAGTACTTC.

J is TRBJ1-6 and V is TRBV5-4; D uncertain. The CDR3 sequence is 12 residues long. Trimming cost V 4 bases and J 9 bases, with 8 bases left between them. From germline, CDR1 is SGHNT and CDR2 YYREEE (reference sequence). Written as DNA, the CDR3 is TGTGCCAGCAGCGCTCCGCGTTCACCCCTCCACTTT. Protein product: CASSAPRSPLHF. Complete variable domain (other parts from reference TRBV5-4 and TRBJ1-6): ETGVTQSPTHLIKTRGQQVTLRCSSQSGHNTVSWYQQALGQGPQFIFQYYREEENGRGNFPPRFSGLQFPNYSSELNVNALELDDSALYLCASSAPRSPLHFGNGTRLTVT.

This clone has a single count. This chain connects TRBV28 to TRBJ1-3; 10 bases match TRBD1. Germline loops: CDR1 MDHEN, CDR2 SYDVKM. The CDR3 spans 14 residues. Germline trimming cut 6 bases from V and 4 bases from J; bases unmatched to any gene: 3. The CDR3 sequence: CASSRDRGGNTIYF. The CDR3 nucleotides read TGTGCCAGCAGCCGGGACAGGGGAGGAAACACCATATATTTT.

This clone showed up just once. The chain joins TRBV27 to TRBJ2-5; no clear D gene. The V end was cut by 6 bases, the J end by 5 bases, with 10 bases between. The length of the CDR3 is 12 residues. Germline V gene lookup returns CDR1 MNHEY and CDR2 SMNVEV (reference sequence). The CDR3 reads CASSRPRETQYF. The CDR3 DNA follows: TGTGCCAGCAGCCGACCCAGGGAGACCCAGTACTTC.

This clone has just a few counts. The V call is TRBV11-1, the J call TRBJ2-7; 12 bases fit TRBD2. This CDR3 region has 15 residues. The germline V gene has CDR1 SGHAT and CDR2 FQDESV (reference sequence). J lost 4 bases, V lost 5 bases, and 6 bases had no gene match. The CDR3 is CASSLSGTSGYEQYF. In nucleotides, the CDR3 is TGTGCCAGCAGCCTTTCCGGGACTAGCGGGTACGAGCAGTACTTC.

This clone was seen a single time. The gene calls are TRBV4-3 and TRBJ1-1; D perhaps matches TRBD1 (6 bases). Germline assignment: CDR1 LGHNA and CDR2 YSLEER. V lost 4 bases and J lost 5, with 17 bases in between. The CDR3 loop spans 15 amino acids. The CDR3 sequence: CASSLRQALGTEAFF. DNA for the CDR3: TGCGCCAGCAGCCTCCGACAGGCTTTGGGGACTGAAGCTTTCTTT.

The CDR3 DNA reads TGCGCCAGCAGCTTGGGCCCACTAGCGGGGACCTACGAGCAGTACTTC. This encodes CASSLGPLAGTYEQYF. This chain joins TRBV5-1 and TRBJ2-7, with 10 bases aligning to TRBD2. This CDR3 region has 16 residues. Unmatched junction bases numbered 5, after V lost 0 bases and J lost 2 bases. Germline CDR1 SGHRS, CDR2 YFSETQ.

The gene calls are TRBV20-1 and TRBJ2-4, with 13 positions matching TRBD2. Germline CDR1 DFQATT, CDR2 SNEGSKA (reference sequence). The CDR3 has 20 residues. V lost 4 bases and J lost 0; bases outside the gene matches: 15. The CDR3 loop is CSAIERGGTSGTLAKNIQYF. The CDR3 DNA follows: TGCAGTGCTATTGAGCGTGGGGGGACTAGCGGGACGCTAGCCAAAAACATTCAGTACTTC.

The chain combines TRBV5-4 with TRBJ1-6; 9 bases map to TRBD1. CDR3 length equals 15 residues. J was trimmed by 10 bases and V by 0 bases; bases with no gene match: 5. Germline CDR1 and CDR2: SGHNT and YYREEE (reference sequence). DNA for the CDR3: TGTGCCAGCAGCTTGGCCGGGACAGGGAGGTCACCCCTCCACTTT. Protein sequence: CASSLAGTGRSPLHF.

J is TRBJ2-2 and V is TRBV9; D may be TRBD2 (5 bases). From germline, CDR1 is SGDLS and CDR2 YYNGEE. Trimming took 2 bases from V and 2 from J, leaving 10 bases between them. The CDR3 runs 15 residues. CDR3 sequence reads: CASSVGDFNTGELFF. DNA of the CDR3: TGTGCCAGCAGCGTCGGGGATTTCAACACCGGGGAGCTGTTTTTT.

The CDR3 sequence is CASRPGLAPLEQFF. The CDR3 DNA follows: TGTGCCAGCAGACCGGGACTAGCCCCTCTTGAGCAGTTCTTC. This chain links TRBV6-5 with TRBJ2-1, with 9 bases matching TRBD2. Germline loops: CDR1 MNHEY, CDR2 SVGAGI. This CDR3 is built from 14 residues. The ends lost 6 bases at V and 9 bases at J; junction bases unmatched: 9.

The chain uses TRBV2 and TRBJ2-1; 13 bases line up with TRBD2. Germline loops: CDR1 SNHLY, CDR2 FYNNEI. This CDR3 is built from 15 residues. J was trimmed by 8 bases and V by 2 bases; bases with no gene match: 3. CDR3 DNA: TGTGCCAGCAGTGAACAAGGACTAGCGGGAGATGAGCAGTTCTTC. Protein sequence: CASSEQGLAGDEQFF. The variable domain in full, completed from reference TRBV2 and TRBJ2-1, reads EPEVTQTPSHQVTQMGQEVILRCVPISNHLYFYWYRQILGQKVEFLVSFYNNEISEKSEIFDDQFSVERPDGSNFTLKIRSTKLEDSAMYFCASSEQGLAGDEQFFGPGTRLTVL.

The rearrangement links TRBV5-1 to TRBJ2-2, with a possible D match to TRBD2 (7 bases). V gave up 2 bases and J gave up 4 bases, with 18 bases separating them. Germline V CDR1 and CDR2: SGHRS, YFSETQ. The CDR3 has 17 amino acids. The CDR3 DNA sequence: TGCGCCAGCAGCTTAGGGGGGGGCCTGTGGCCCACCGGGGAGCTGTTTTTT. Translated: CASSLGGGLWPTGELFF.

CDR3 sequence (DNA): TGTGCCATCAATGGGGAGCCTAACAATGAGCAGTTCTTC. Translating gives CAINGEPNNEQFF. The chain uses TRBV10-3 and TRBJ2-1, with a tentative D call TRBD2 (5 bases). The CDR3 runs to 13 residues. Germline V gives CDR1 ENHRY, CDR2 SYGVKD. With 7 bases removed from V and 5 bases from J, the gap between germline ends came to 12 bases.

The CDR3 sequence: CASSDNPDRRWFF. The DNA for the CDR3 is TGTGCCAGCAGTGATAACCCAGACAGGCGGTGGTTCTTC. The rearrangement uses TRBV25-1 and TRBJ2-1; TRBD1 is a possible D gene (6 bases). V lost 3 bases to trimming and J lost 15 bases, with 18 bases between them. CDR1 is MGHDK and CDR2 is SYGVNS in the germline V gene. This CDR3 spans 13 amino acids.